The rows below give T cell receptor beta chains drawn from one sample of a study of blood T cell repertoires in COVID-19. The protocol was immunoSEQ multiplex PCR, while the TCRdb copy is restricted to in-frame clones and leaves out a portion. Of about 84,000 clones in the sample, roughly 95% were seen once. Sequences were obtained from peripheral blood. Receptors originate from a human donor with active COVID-19. The donor label of this sample is uncertain. The CDR3 runs from the conserved cysteine through the conserved F or W. Fields, in order: V gene, D gene, J gene, CDR3 protein, CDR3 DNA. The D gene is left open where the match is weak.

V: TRBV5-4; D: TRBD2; J: TRBJ2-5; CDR3: CASSLELAGSGETQYF; DNA: TGTGCCAGCAGCTTGGAACTAGCGGGATCCGGAGAGACCCAGTACTTC
V: TRBV11-3; D: NA; J: TRBJ1-2; CDR3: CASSLEGGVNYGYTF; DNA: TGTGCCAGCAGCTTAGAAGGAGGTGTTAACTATGGCTACACCTTC
V: TRBV3-1/TRBV3-2; D: NA; J: TRBJ2-1; CDR3: CASSPLGGGGEQFF; DNA: TGTGCCAGCAGCCCACTGGGGGGGGGCGGTGAGCAGTTCTTC
V: TRBV13; D: TRBD1; J: TRBJ2-3; CDR3: CASSETGRADTQYF; DNA: TGTGCCAGCAGCGAGACAGGGCGGGCGGATACGCAGTATTTT
V: TRBV11-2; D: NA; J: TRBJ1-2; CDR3: CASSPRRADIIYGYTF; DNA: TGTGCCAGCAGCCCACGTAGAGCCGACATAATCTATGGCTACACCTTC
V: TRBV5-1; D: TRBD2; J: TRBJ2-1; CDR3: CASSLGLAAYNEQFF; DNA: TGCGCCAGCAGCCTTGGACTAGCGGCCTACAATGAGCAGTTCTTC
V: TRBV29-1; D: NA; J: TRBJ1-1; CDR3: CSGLGAKNPEAFF; DNA: TGCAGCGGACTGGGGGCAAAAAACCCTGAAGCTTTCTTT
V: TRBV21-1; D: NA; J: TRBJ2-1; CDR3: CASLFNEQFF; DNA: TGTGCCAGCCTTTTCAATGAGCAGTTCTTC
V: TRBV7-9; D: NA; J: TRBJ1-1; CDR3: CASSPRRRPEAFF; DNA: TGTGCCAGCAGCCCGAGGCGGAGGCCTGAAGCTTTCTTT
V: TRBV6-1; D: NA; J: TRBJ1-2; CDR3: CASSEPRQGDNGYTF; DNA: TGTGCCAGCAGTGAGCCCCGGCAGGGCGACAATGGCTACACCTTC
V: TRBV5-1; D: TRBD2; J: TRBJ2-1; CDR3: CASSPTSGSSYNEQFF; DNA: TGCGCCAGCAGCCCCACTAGCGGGAGCTCCTACAATGAGCAGTTCTTC
V: TRBV10-3; D: NA; J: TRBJ2-3; CDR3: CAISERRGGDTQYF; DNA: TGTGCCATCAGTGAGCGGCGGGGTGGAGATACGCAGTATTTT
V: TRBV6-5; D: NA; J: TRBJ2-3; CDR3: CASFRFIGADTQYF; DNA: TGTGCCAGCTTTAGGTTTATCGGAGCAGATACGCAGTATTTT
V: TRBV20-1; D: NA; J: TRBJ2-7; CDR3: CSVPRVEEQYF; DNA: TGCAGTGTCCCACGCGTAGAGGAGCAGTACTTC
V: TRBV3-1/TRBV3-2; D: NA; J: TRBJ1-1; CDR3: CASRTGSTEAFF; DNA: TGTGCCAGCAGGACAGGTTCGACTGAAGCTTTCTTT
V: TRBV5-1; D: TRBD1; J: TRBJ2-7; CDR3: CASSLAMLGGTFGDEQYF; DNA: TGCGCCAGCAGCTTGGCCATGTTAGGGGGCACCTTTGGGGACGAGCAGTACTTC
V: TRBV20-1; D: NA; J: TRBJ1-2; CDR3: CSALGYTF; DNA: TGCAGTGCTCTCGGCTACACCTTC
V: TRBV9; D: NA; J: TRBJ1-1; CDR3: CASSARTVNTEAFF; DNA: TGTGCCAGCAGCGCCCGGACAGTGAACACTGAAGCTTTCTTT